This T cell receptor (beta chain) emerged from a study of cytomegalovirus exposure and HLA in healthy donors. Study information: Across more than 350 genotyped donors, around 82% landed in the Caucasian-associated ancestry cluster.

Broader study findings: Being productive about 90% or about 30% of the time was typical of most TCR beta V segments in an earlier analysis. A later analysis found most CMV-associated TCR beta chains apparently HLA-restricted. As a later analysis revealed, the rate of TCR association differed by HLA locus, with DRB1 most and HLA-C fewest.

Trimming took off 6 bases at V and 5 bases at J, with 7 bases between the two ends. Germline CDR1 and CDR2: MNHEY and SVGAGI. This CDR3 has 11 amino acids. The primer mix had 60 Vbeta and 13 Jbeta primers. Measured with immunoSEQ multiplex PCR; TCRdb has only the in-frame clones, and not every one. The sample lists 210,000 or so clones; around four fifths were seen once. This clone has more than one count but fewer than ten. Its target is not known. The TCR sequence derives from a boy aged 5 to 17 in good health and CMV-seronegative. V gene TRBV6-5 combines with J gene TRBJ1-1; no clear D gene. The material sequenced was PBMCs. The CDR3: CASSRKTEAFF. The CDR3, as DNA: TGTGCCAGCAGCAGGAAGACTGAAGCTTTCTTT.